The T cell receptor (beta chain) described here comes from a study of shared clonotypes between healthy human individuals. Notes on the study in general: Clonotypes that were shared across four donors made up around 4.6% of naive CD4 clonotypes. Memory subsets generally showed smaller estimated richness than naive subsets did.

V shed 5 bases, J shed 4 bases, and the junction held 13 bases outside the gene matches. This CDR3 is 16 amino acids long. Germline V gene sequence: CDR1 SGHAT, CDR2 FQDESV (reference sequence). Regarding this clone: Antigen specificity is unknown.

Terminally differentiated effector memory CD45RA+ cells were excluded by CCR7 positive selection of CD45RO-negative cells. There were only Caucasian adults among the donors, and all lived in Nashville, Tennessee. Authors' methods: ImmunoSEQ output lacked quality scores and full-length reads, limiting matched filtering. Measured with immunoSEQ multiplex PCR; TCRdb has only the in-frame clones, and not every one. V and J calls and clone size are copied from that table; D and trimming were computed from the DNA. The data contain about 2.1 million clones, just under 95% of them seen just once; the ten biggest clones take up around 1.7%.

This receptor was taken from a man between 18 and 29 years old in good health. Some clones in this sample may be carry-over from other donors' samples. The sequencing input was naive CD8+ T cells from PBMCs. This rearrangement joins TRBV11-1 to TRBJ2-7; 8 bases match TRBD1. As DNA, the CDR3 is TGTGCCAGCAGCCAACCCGGGACAGGTTTAATATACGAGCAGTACTTC. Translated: CASSQPGTGLIYEQYF.